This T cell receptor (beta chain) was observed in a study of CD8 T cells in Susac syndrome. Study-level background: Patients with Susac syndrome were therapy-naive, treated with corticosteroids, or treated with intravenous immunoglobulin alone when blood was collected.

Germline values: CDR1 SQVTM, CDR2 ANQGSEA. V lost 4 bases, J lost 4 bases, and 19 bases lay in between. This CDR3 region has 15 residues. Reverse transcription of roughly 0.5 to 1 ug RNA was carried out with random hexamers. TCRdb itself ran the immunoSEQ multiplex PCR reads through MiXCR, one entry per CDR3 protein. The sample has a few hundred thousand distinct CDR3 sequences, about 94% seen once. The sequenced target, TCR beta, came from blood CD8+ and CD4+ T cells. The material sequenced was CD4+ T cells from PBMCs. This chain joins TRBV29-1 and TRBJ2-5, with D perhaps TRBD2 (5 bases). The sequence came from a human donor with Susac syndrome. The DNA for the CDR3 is TGCAGCGTTGGGGCCGCCCGGGGATCAGGAGAGACCCAGTACTTC. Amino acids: CSVGAARGSGETQYF.